The clone carrying this TCR beta chain was observed a handful of times. The data were taken from a study of T cells after yellow fever vaccination. Germline CDR1 is DFQATT and CDR2 is SNEGSKA (reference sequence). The CDR3 is 17 residues long. The V and J ends lost 3 bases and 4 bases, in that order; junction bases with no gene match: 16. TCRdb recomputed calls from the 5' RACE reads with MiXCR, one row per CDR3 protein. The top ten hold roughly a sixth of the sample, which has 500,000 to 650,000 distinct CDR3 sequences, roughly 17% seen once. The gene calls are TRBV20-1 and TRBJ2-7; 9 bases are shared with TRBD2. Sample: PBMCs, taken 4 to 5 days after the first yellow fever vaccination. This sequence originates from a man aged 18-30 years who received the YFV17D yellow fever vaccine. The CDR3 nucleotides are TGCAGTGCTAGTGACGGCGGGGGGGCCTCGGGCGTGTACGAGCAGTACTTC. This sequence encodes CSASDGGGASGVYEQYF.